This T cell receptor (beta chain) was obtained from a study of blood T cell repertoires in COVID-19. On the study more broadly: Sites in the United States, Italy and Spain provided acute and convalescent COVID-19 samples. The analysed material was cDNA or gDNA that came from T cells, B-cell-depleted T cells, or PBMCs.

Per the original methods: Nucleated cell number was recorded as an estimate derived from reference gene primer amplification. This table comes from immunoSEQ multiplex PCR, and its TCRdb copy is limited to in-frame clones, with some not included. The D gene and trimming were derived from the DNA, and the V and J assignments and clone size from that table. The sample contains approximately 54,000 clones, 90% of which appear only once. The sequencing sample was made of peripheral blood. This clonotype was sampled from a man aged 50 or older with acute or convalescent COVID-19.

In nucleotides, the CDR3 is TGTGCCAGCAGTTTTACAGGGAATTCACCCCTCCACTTT. It codes for CASSFTGNSPLHF. The chain employs TRBV27 and TRBJ1-6; possible D gene TRBD1, 6 bases. This CDR3 contains 13 residues. V lost 3 bases to trimming and J lost 7 bases, with 7 bases between them. Germline values: CDR1 MNHEY, CDR2 SMNVEV (reference sequence).